The 9 T cell receptor beta chains below were found in one sample sequenced in a study of blood T cell repertoires in COVID-19 (dated by TCRdb to the early 2020s). The method was the immunoSEQ multiplex PCR assay. Held by TCRdb, this immuneACCESS table contains in-frame sequences only and omits some clones. Under half of the omission traces to an unresolved V gene where checked; the cause of the rest is unknown. In this sample the table shows about 520,000 clones, approximately 83% of which occur a single time. In total, the top ten clones hold roughly 3.2% of the sample. Specimen: peripheral blood. Receptors were obtained from a human donor in a cohort sampled during active COVID-19.

The rearrangement uses TRBV6-1 and TRBJ1-4; maybe TRBD1 (5 bases). Per the germline V gene, CDR1 is MNHNS and CDR2 is SASEGT. V lost 2 bases, J lost 0 bases, and 7 bases lay in between. This CDR3 region has 15 residues. This CDR3 is CASSEQTATNEKLFF. The CDR3 DNA reads as TGTGCCAGCAGTGAACAGACAGCAACTAATGAAAAACTGTTTTTT.

The chain couples TRBV12-5 to TRBJ2-3, with D possibly TRBD2 on 5 matching bases. Germline V gene lookup returns CDR1 LGHNT and CDR2 FRNRAP. The CDR3 length is 14 residues. Trimming pared 2 bases from V and 3 bases from J, leaving 9 bases between. Here the CDR3 DNA reads TGTGCTAGTGGTTTGATTGGCGGGACAGATACGCAGTATTTT. It codes for CASGLIGGTDTQYF.

The rearrangement uses TRBV5-8 and TRBJ2-3; 8 bases match TRBD1. The germline CDR1 and CDR2 sequences are SGHTS and YDEGEE. The CDR3 is made up of 16 amino acids. Trimming cost V 4 bases and J 2 bases; bases outside gene matches: 9. In nucleotides, the CDR3 is TGTGCCAGCAGCCCAGGACAGGGCTGGGACACAGATACGCAGTATTTT. Its translation: CASSPGQGWDTDTQYF. The full variable domain, completed using reference TRBV5-8 and TRBJ2-3, is EAGVTQSPTHLIKTRGQQATLRCSPISGHTSVYWYQQALGLGLQFLLWYDEGEERNRGNFPPRFSGRQFPNYSSELNVNALELEDSALYLCASSPGQGWDTDTQYFGPGTRLTVL.

The chain employs TRBV9 and TRBJ2-3, with 11 bases identical to TRBD2. With 6 bases clipped from V and 3 bases from J, the junction kept 3 bases outside the gene matches. The CDR3 spans 14 residues. Germline CDR1 reads SGDLS; CDR2 reads YYNGEE. CDR3 nucleotide sequence: TGTGCCAGCACTTCTAGCGGGAGGACAGATACGCAGTATTTT. Encoded protein: CASTSSGRTDTQYF.

Worth noting for this clone: A read error may be the cause here, since a much bigger clone is one base away. J is TRBJ2-7 and V is TRBV27; a weak D match, TRBD2 (5 bases). This CDR3 has 12 residues. Trimming cost V 5 bases and J 0 bases, with 5 bases left between them. The germline V gene encodes CDR1 MNHEY and CDR2 SMNVEV (reference sequence). CDR3 sequence: CASSTSSYEQYF. The CDR3 DNA follows: TGTGCCAGCAGTACTAGCTCCTACGAGCAGTACTTC.

V is TRBV28 and J is TRBJ1-5, with D possibly matching TRBD1 (6 bases). Trimming left V 5 bases short and J 1 base short, with 18 bases between. The CDR3 totals 17 residues. CDR1 is MDHEN, CDR2 SYDVKM, per germline. CDR3 protein: CASSPPEGGLSNQPQHF. CDR3 nucleotide sequence: TGTGCCAGCAGTCCCCCGGAAGGGGGATTGAGCAATCAGCCCCAGCATTTT.

This rearrangement joins TRBV27 to TRBJ2-3, with 13 nucleotides matching TRBD2. CDR1 and CDR2 from the germline V gene are MNHEY and SMNVEV (reference sequence). Trimming took 7 bases from V and 2 from J; bases not matched to a gene: 9. The CDR3 has 17 residues. The CDR3 protein is CASKRPGLAGDTDTQYF. The CDR3 DNA follows: TGTGCCAGCAAGCGGCCCGGACTAGCGGGAGACACAGATACGCAGTATTTT.

The V call is TRBV24-1, the J call TRBJ2-2; perhaps TRBD2 as D (6 bases). This CDR3 has 15 amino acids. The V end lost 0 bases, the J end lost 5 bases, and 9 bases lay between the germline ends. Germline loops: CDR1 KGHDR, CDR2 SFDVKD. Written as DNA, the CDR3 is TGTGCCACCAGTGATTTGCGCCGGGGGACCGGGGAGCTGTTTTTT. This sequence encodes CATSDLRRGTGELFF.

This clone has only one observation. The V call is TRBV15, the J call TRBJ1-5, with a weak D call TRBD1 (5 bases). Germline-derived CDR1 and CDR2 are LNHNV and YYDKDF (reference sequence). This CDR3 contains 14 residues. V lost 3 bases, J lost 3 bases, and 9 bases lay in between. DNA of the CDR3: TGTGCCACCAGCAGTTCCAGGGACAATCAGCCCCAGCATTTT. Its translation is CATSSSRDNQPQHF.